The 9 T cell receptor beta chains given below trace back to one sample, sequenced in a study of cytomegalovirus exposure and HLA in healthy donors. PCR used 60 Vbeta primers and 13 Jbeta primers. Only in-frame clones appear in the TCRdb table, and some are missing; sequencing was by immunoSEQ multiplex PCR. The data show 110,000 to 150,000 clones, 75% to 80% seen once. The specimen was PBMCs. The receptor set was obtained from a male donor in good health and CMV-seronegative.

V is TRBV6-6 and J is TRBJ2-4; D remains unclear. V lost 0 bases, J lost 7 bases, and 10 bases lay in between. Germline-derived CDR1 and CDR2 are MNHNY and SVGAGI (reference sequence). CDR3 length: 14 amino acids. This CDR3 reads CASSYSFQMNIQYF. Written as DNA, the CDR3 is TGTGCCAGCAGTTACTCCTTCCAGATGAACATTCAGTACTTC.

The genes are TRBV6-1 and TRBJ2-3; a possible D gene is TRBD1 (6 bases). V lost 6 bases and J lost 0, with 13 bases in between. The CDR3 spans 15 residues. The germline gives CDR1 MNHNS, CDR2 SASEGT. CDR3 nucleotides: TGTGCCAGCAGAGAACAGGGAAGGAGCACAGATACGCAGTATTTT. Amino acids: CASREQGRSTDTQYF.

The CDR3 region has the DNA TGTGCCAGCAGCTCGGGGACAGGGGGCACCTACGAGCAGTACTTC. Translated: CASSSGTGGTYEQYF. The chain joins TRBV7-6 to TRBJ2-5; the match to TRBD1 covers 12 bases. TRBJ2-7 matches the DNA end more closely, so the J call is doubtful. CDR3 length: 15 amino acids. The V gene's germline CDR1 is SGHVS and CDR2 FNYEAQ.

The V gene is TRBV7-9, the J gene TRBJ2-5, with D perhaps TRBD1 (6 bases). Trimming stripped 3 bases from V and 2 bases from J, with 10 bases between. The CDR3 is 14 residues long. Germline lookup yields CDR1 SEHNR and CDR2 FQNEAQ (reference sequence). CDR3 nucleotide sequence: TGTGCCAGCAGCTTCAGGACAGCTCAAGAGACCCAGTACTTC. Its translation: CASSFRTAQETQYF.

The V and J genes are TRBV5-1 and TRBJ2-7, with D possibly being TRBD1 (6 bases). This CDR3 has 15 residues. In germline, CDR1 is SGHRS, CDR2 YFSETQ. V dropped 5 bases and J dropped 0 bases, with 15 bases sitting between them. The CDR3 DNA sequence: TGCGCCAGCAGTCGTGTAGGGGGATCCTCCTACGAGCAGTACTTC. It codes for CASSRVGGSSYEQYF.

The chain combines TRBV5-4 with TRBJ1-5; D is unresolved. The CDR3 spans 13 residues. Germline V gene sequence: CDR1 SGHNT, CDR2 YYREEE (reference sequence). The V gene lost 2 bases and the J gene lost 7 bases, with 10 bases spanning the gap. DNA for the CDR3: TGTGCCAGCAGCTTAAACATGATCCAGCCCCAGCATTTT. This encodes CASSLNMIQPQHF.

The table lists this clone with a few counts. The chain recombines TRBV19 with TRBJ1-1, with 9 bases lining up with TRBD1. Trimming cost V 1 base and J 5 bases; bases outside gene matches: 2. The CDR3 runs 14 residues. The germline gives CDR1 LNHDA, CDR2 SQIVND (reference sequence). The CDR3 sequence is CASSIGQGGTEAFF. In DNA, the CDR3 is TGTGCCAGTAGTATAGGACAGGGGGGAACTGAAGCTTTCTTT.

The CDR3 is CASSQDPAGSNTGELFF. For the CDR3, the DNA is TGTGCCAGCAGCCAAGATCCGGCGGGGTCGAACACCGGGGAGCTGTTTTTT. The V gene is TRBV14, the J gene TRBJ2-2; D possibly corresponds to TRBD2 (6 bases). This CDR3 is built from 17 residues. The V gene's germline CDR1 is SGHDN and CDR2 FVKESK. V shed 0 bases and J shed 0 bases, with 11 bases lying between them.

This clone has a single count. The rearrangement uses TRBV6-1 and TRBJ1-1; D possibly corresponds to TRBD1 (6 bases). V was pared by 7 bases and J by 1 base, with 10 bases between. The CDR3 is made up of 13 amino acids. Germline V lookup: CDR1 MNHNS, CDR2 SASEGT. CDR3 nucleotides: TGTGCCAGCACCCTAGGGGGGAACACTGAAGCTTTCTTT. This encodes CASTLGGNTEAFF.